This T cell receptor (beta chain) stems from a study of T cell repertoires in cytomegalovirus infection (dated by TCRdb to the late 2010s). Regarding the research as a whole: Because public TCR beta signatures pointed to carriage of CMV infection together with the matching HLA type, the HLA type of each donor mattered for the analysis. General findings and caveats noted by the study authors: In both this cohort and an independent cohort of some 380 donors, the cumulative frequency of public TCR beta family members distinguished carriers of CMV infection plus the relevant HLA type. The ex vivo response was dominated by HLA-C-restricted CMV-specific TCR beta clonotypes, which also provided the single most frequent clonotype in two of eight donors.

Via the germline V gene, CDR1 is SGHVS and CDR2 FQNEAQ. The CDR3 holds 16 amino acids from the cysteine to the phenylalanine. Here the CDR3 DNA is all that survives: 48 bases in frame from base 1. V and J are trimmed by 1 base and 5 bases, and the gene matches miss 6 bases of the junction. This clonotype was observed many times. Its antigen remains unidentified. Base qualities were left out, and no much larger clone turns up one base away. The instrument given in TCRdb is Illumina HiSeq 1500. The raw public data were reprocessed by TCRdb itself: fastp quality trimming at Q25, MiXCR clonotype calling, in-frame beta chains only. Every CDR3 protein is listed once, alongside the most common genes and DNA of its rows. This sample is represented by 100,000 to 150,000 distinct CDR3 sequences; approximately 9.2% of them were singletons. Roughly a tenth of the sample is held by the ten biggest clonotypes.

The TCR sequence derives from a human donor in good health (CMV status not recorded). Some clones in this sample may be carry-over from other donors' samples. Material: PBMCs. The receptor chain draws on TRBV7-8 and TRBJ2-1; 9 bases in the middle match TRBD2. The encoded CDR3 is CASSLDAGGQHNEQFF. In nucleotide form, the sequence is TGTGCCAGCAGCTTAGACGCGGGGGGGCAACACAATGAGCAGTTCTTC.